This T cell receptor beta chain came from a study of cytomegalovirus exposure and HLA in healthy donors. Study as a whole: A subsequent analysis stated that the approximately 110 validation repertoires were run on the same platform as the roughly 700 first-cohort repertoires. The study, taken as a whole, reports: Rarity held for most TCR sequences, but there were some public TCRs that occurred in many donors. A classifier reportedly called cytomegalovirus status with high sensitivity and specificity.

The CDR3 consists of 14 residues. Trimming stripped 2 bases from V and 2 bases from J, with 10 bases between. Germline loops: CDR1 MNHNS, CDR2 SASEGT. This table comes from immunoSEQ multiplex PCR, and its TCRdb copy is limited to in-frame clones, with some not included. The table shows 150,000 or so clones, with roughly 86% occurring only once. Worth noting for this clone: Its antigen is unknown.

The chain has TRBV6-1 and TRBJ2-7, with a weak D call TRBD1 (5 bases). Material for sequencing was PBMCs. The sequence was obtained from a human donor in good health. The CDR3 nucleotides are TGTGCCAGCAGTGAACAGGGCGGAACCTACGAGCAGTACTTC. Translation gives CASSEQGGTYEQYF.